These 29 T cell receptor beta chains share one sample of origin, sequenced in a study of shared clonotypes between healthy human individuals. TCRdb's table, derived via immunoSEQ multiplex PCR, lists solely in-frame clones and lacks some. This repertoire shows about 690,000 clones, roughly 88% found once; its top ten account for 34%. The specimen sequenced was memory CD8+ T cells from PBMCs. Subset defined: CD45RO+ cells pooled with CCR7-negative TemRA cells. The source is a man younger than 35 in good health. Some clones in this sample may be carry-over from other donors' samples.

V usage is TRBV9 and J usage is TRBJ2-2; D possibly uses TRBD1 or TRBD2 (5 bases each). CDR1 SGDLS and CDR2 YYNGEE come from the germline V gene. This CDR3 has 15 residues. V dropped 3 bases and J dropped 6 bases, with 15 bases sitting between them. CDR3 in amino acids: CASSAGTDRAGELFF. In DNA form, the CDR3 reads TGTGCCAGCAGCGCAGGGACGGACCGGGCCGGGGAGCTGTTTTTT.

This chain uses TRBV7-2 with TRBJ1-5, with D uncertain. This CDR3 contains 13 residues. With 2 bases removed from V and 6 bases from J, the gap between germline ends came to 8 bases. Germline V gene data show CDR1 as SGHTA and CDR2 as FQGNSA. This CDR3 is CASSLIAPQPQHF. The CDR3 nucleotides are TGTGCCAGCAGCTTAATAGCACCTCAGCCCCAGCATTTT.

The CDR3 coding sequence is TGTGCCAGCAGCTCCCCAGTGGAGGGTGGCACAGATACGCAGTATTTT. Translated: CASSSPVEGGTDTQYF. This rearrangement joins TRBV7-3 to TRBJ2-3; D may be TRBD2 (6 bases). CDR1 is SGHTA, CDR2 FQGTGA, per germline. V lost 4 bases and J lost 1, with 15 bases in between. This CDR3 has 16 residues.

Regarding this clone: Other DNA sequences within the sample encode an identical CDR3. This chain joins TRBV9 and TRBJ2-7; tentatively, D is TRBD2 (7 bases). Germline CDR1 and CDR2: SGDLS and YYNGEE. The V and J ends lost 4 bases and 1 base respectively, with 12 bases between them. The CDR3 contains 14 residues. CDR3 sequence (DNA): TGTGCCAGCAGCCCTAGGGGGGGATCCTACGAGCAGTACTTC. It encodes CASSPRGGSYEQYF.

This clone was seen repeatedly, ten times or more. Being one base from a much bigger clone, this may be a read error. The same CDR3 arises from other DNA sequences in this sample as well. The chain has TRBV10-1 and TRBJ1-1; D is possibly TRBD1 (5 bases). The CDR3 runs to 13 residues. V was clipped by 3 bases and J by 0 bases, with 5 bases between them. Germline lookup yields CDR1 WNHNN and CDR2 SYGVQD (reference sequence). The DNA for the CDR3 is TGCGCCAGCAGTGAAGGGGTGAACACTGAAGCTTTCTTT. Encoded protein: CASSEGVNTEAFF.

Written as DNA, the CDR3 is TGTGCCAGCAGTTTCACCGTGTCGGGGAACTATGGCTACACCTTC. Translated, it gives CASSFTVSGNYGYTF. The rearrangement links TRBV27 to TRBJ1-2; D gene ambiguous. The CDR3 length is 15 residues. V was cut by 3 bases and J by 2 bases, with 13 bases left in between. Germline loops: CDR1 MNHEY, CDR2 SMNVEV (reference sequence).

V usage is TRBV11-2 and J usage is TRBJ2-1, with TRBD2 matching 7 bases. In germline, CDR1 is SGHAT, CDR2 FQNNGV. The CDR3 extends over 14 amino acids. V shed 7 bases, J shed 4 bases, and the junction held 7 bases outside the gene matches. The CDR3 region is CASKGGTGYNEQFF. The CDR3 DNA is TGTGCCAGCAAGGGAGGGACCGGGTACAATGAGCAGTTCTTC.

This clone was observed a single time. This chain connects TRBV4-1 to TRBJ2-7; possibly TRBD2 for D (6 bases). This CDR3 has 14 amino acids. V shed 1 base and J shed 5 bases, with 12 bases lying between them. The germline CDR1 and CDR2 sequences are MGHRA and YSYEKL. The CDR3 bases are TGCGCCAGCAGCCAAGGGCCTACGGGGGACGAGCAGTACTTC. Translation gives CASSQGPTGDEQYF.

This rearrangement joins TRBV19 to TRBJ1-1, with TRBD1 matching 7 bases. The V gene's germline CDR1 is LNHDA and CDR2 SQIVND (reference sequence). This CDR3 is 14 amino acids long. V lost 5 bases, J lost 4 bases, and 7 bases stayed unmatched. The CDR3 spells CASSWRTGATEAFF. In nucleotides, the CDR3 is TGTGCCAGTAGTTGGAGGACAGGAGCCACTGAAGCTTTCTTT.

A single count supports this clone. The chain has TRBV29-1 and TRBJ1-2, with D possibly being TRBD1 (5 bases). V lost 5 bases and J 2 bases, leaving 9 bases between the germline ends. The CDR3 consists of 12 residues. Germline loops: CDR1 SQVTM, CDR2 ANQGSEA. The CDR3: CSVWGPNYGYTF. The CDR3 DNA reads as TGCAGCGTTTGGGGCCCCAACTATGGCTACACCTTC.

This rearrangement joins TRBV5-1 to TRBJ1-2, with 7 bases identical to TRBD1. The CDR3 spans 14 residues. The V gene's germline CDR1 is SGHRS and CDR2 YFSETQ. J lost 1 base, V lost 3 bases, and 3 bases had no gene match. The DNA for the CDR3 is TGCGCCAGCAGCTACGACAGGGTTAACTATGGCTACACCTTC. Its translation: CASSYDRVNYGYTF.

The sample holds many counts of this clone. This sequence joins TRBV28 and TRBJ1-2; no clear D gene. V dropped 10 bases and J dropped 10 bases, with 19 bases sitting between them. CDR1 and CDR2 (germline): MDHEN, SYDVKM. The CDR3 is 12 residues long. The CDR3 loop reads CATERKGPTYTF. In DNA, the CDR3 is TGTGCCACCGAACGAAAGGGCCCAACCTACACCTTC.

The chain joins TRBV13 to TRBJ2-2, with 14 bases matching TRBD2. V was clipped by 5 bases and J by 9 bases; unmatched bases: 11. Looked up from germline, CDR1 is PRHDT and CDR2 is FYEKMQ (reference sequence). This CDR3 contains 17 residues. This chain's CDR3 is CASSPGLAGGPKRELFF. The CDR3, as DNA: TGTGCCAGCAGCCCCGGACTAGCGGGAGGCCCTAAAAGGGAGCTGTTTTTT. The full variable domain, completed using reference TRBV13 and TRBJ2-2, is AAGVIQSPRHLIKEKRETATLKCYPIPRHDTVYWYQQGPGQDPQFLISFYEKMQSDKGSIPDRFSAQQFSDYHSELNMSSLELGDSALYFCASSPGLAGGPKRELFFGEGSRLTVL.

This clone has only a few counts. The chain employs TRBV29-1 and TRBJ1-1; 8 bases are a match to TRBD1. CDR1 and CDR2 from the germline V gene are SQVTM and ANQGSEA. The CDR3 covers 11 residues. The V and J ends lost 6 bases and 11 bases, in that order; junction bases with no gene match: 8. As DNA, the CDR3 is TGCAGCGTCGACAGGGGAGCGTCGGCTTTCTTT. It yields the protein CSVDRGASAFF.

The J gene is TRBJ1-3, the V gene TRBV28; D unresolved. The CDR3 length is 13 residues. The germline V and J ends were trimmed by 5 bases and 15 bases, with 20 bases remaining between them. Germline CDR1 reads MDHEN; CDR2 reads SYDVKM. The CDR3 is CASSKHQALPRYF. For the CDR3, the DNA is TGTGCCAGCAGTAAACACCAGGCGCTCCCCCGATATTTT.

CDR3 residues: CAISDTGDSNQPQHF. CDR3 DNA sequence: TGTGCCATCAGTGATACGGGGGATAGCAATCAGCCCCAGCATTTT. The chain couples TRBV10-3 to TRBJ1-5, with a weak D call TRBD1 (5 bases). Germline V gene data show CDR1 as ENHRY and CDR2 as SYGVKD. This CDR3 contains 15 residues. V shed 3 bases and J shed 0 bases, with 9 bases lying between them.

The V gene is TRBV7-9, the J gene TRBJ2-2; the D gene is possibly TRBD1 (5 bases). Per the germline V gene, CDR1 is SEHNR and CDR2 is FQNEAQ (reference sequence). V lost 8 bases to trimming and J lost 1 base, with 8 bases between them. The CDR3 loop spans 13 amino acids. The CDR3 region is CASDSVNTGELFF. DNA of the CDR3: TGTGCCAGCGACAGCGTGAACACCGGGGAGCTGTTTTTT.

The chain joins TRBV10-3 to TRBJ2-7; 7 positions agree with TRBD2. Losses at the gene ends were 10 bases for V and 3 bases for J; bases not matched to a gene: 9. The CDR3 contains 13 residues. Germline CDR1 and CDR2: ENHRY and SYGVKD. CDR3: CATGASGNYEQYF. Here the CDR3 DNA reads TGTGCCACCGGGGCTAGCGGTAACTACGAGCAGTACTTC.

A remark on this clone: In the same sample, other DNA sequences code for this CDR3. The J gene is TRBJ2-5, the V gene TRBV11-2; D call uncertain. Germline CDR1 is SGHAT and CDR2 is FQNNGV. This CDR3 spans 11 amino acids. V shed 3 bases and J shed 5 bases, with 4 bases lying between them. CDR3 in DNA: TGTGCCAGCAGCTTGGGTGAGACCCAGTACTTC. Protein sequence: CASSLGETQYF.

The rearrangement uses TRBV4-3 and TRBJ1-1; D not resolved. V dropped 4 bases and J dropped 5 bases, with 11 bases sitting between them. The germline gives CDR1 LGHNA, CDR2 YSLEER. This CDR3 region has 13 residues. CDR3 region: CASSPGGVTEAFF. DNA for the CDR3: TGCGCCAGCAGCCCCGGCGGAGTAACTGAAGCTTTCTTT.

The V call is TRBV5-6, the J call TRBJ1-2; TRBD1 agrees at 9 bases. V dropped 4 bases and J dropped 6; count of bases not matched to a gene: 13. Germline-derived CDR1 and CDR2 are SGHDT and YYEEEE. This CDR3 has 16 amino acids. The CDR3 nucleotides are TGTGCCAGCAGCCCGGGGGACAGGGCATCGCAGGATGGCTACACCTTC. Encoded protein: CASSPGDRASQDGYTF.

The J gene is TRBJ1-2, the V gene TRBV5-7, with TRBD1 matching over 8 bases. TRBV5-7 is designated an ORF whose function remains uncertain. The CDR3 spans 15 residues. V was pared by 4 bases and J by 4 bases, with 9 bases of the junction left unmatched. The CDR3 sequence is CASSPPGTGSYGYTF. The CDR3 DNA sequence: TGTGCCAGCAGCCCCCCCGGGACAGGCAGCTATGGCTACACCTTC.

J is TRBJ2-7 and V is TRBV7-2; 7 bases agree with TRBD1. The CDR3 loop spans 14 amino acids. V shed 6 bases, J shed 2 bases, and the junction held 7 bases outside the gene matches. Looked up from germline, CDR1 is SGHTA and CDR2 is FQGNSA. The CDR3 DNA sequence: TGTGCCAGCAGTTACAGGGGAACCCCCTACGAGCAGTACTTC. Its protein product is CASSYRGTPYEQYF.

This clone was found once. V gene TRBV9 combines with J gene TRBJ2-7; D might be TRBD2 (6 bases). The V end was cut by 0 bases, the J end by 3 bases, with 13 bases between. The length of the CDR3 is 15 residues. Germline CDR1 SGDLS, CDR2 YYNGEE. CDR3 nucleotides: TGTGCCAGCAGCGTAGGGGGGGATCTCTTCTACGAGCAGTACTTC. Residues: CASSVGGDLFYEQYF.

This chain joins TRBV4-3 and TRBJ1-3; D uncertain. V dropped 0 bases and J dropped 4 bases, with 4 bases sitting between them. Germline CDR1 and CDR2: LGHNA and YSLEER. This CDR3 spans 13 amino acids. This CDR3 is CASSQDVGNTIYF. In DNA, the CDR3 is TGCGCCAGCAGCCAAGATGTGGGAAACACCATATATTTT.

The V and J genes are TRBV27 and TRBJ1-2, with D hard to call. With 0 bases removed from V and 8 bases from J, the gap between germline ends came to 10 bases. The CDR3 contains 13 residues. The germline V gene has CDR1 MNHEY and CDR2 SMNVEV (reference sequence). The CDR3 DNA follows: TGTGCCAGCAGTTTATCCCCTACGTGGGGCTACACCTTC. Protein: CASSLSPTWGYTF.

The chain carries TRBV29-1 and TRBJ2-7, with TRBD1 identical over 8 bases. With 7 bases clipped from V and 2 bases from J, the junction kept 10 bases outside the gene matches. This CDR3 contains 14 residues. Germline V CDR1 and CDR2: SQVTM, ANQGSEA. CDR3 protein: CSGLFGTGTYEQYF. CDR3 nucleotide sequence: TGCAGCGGCCTCTTCGGGACAGGCACCTACGAGCAGTACTTC.

This clone was seen a few times. This rearrangement joins TRBV6-5 to TRBJ1-5; TRBD1 might be the D (5 bases). V lost 8 bases, J lost 2 bases, and 13 bases lay in between. This CDR3 spans 14 amino acids. The germline CDR1 and CDR2 sequences are MNHEY and SVGAGI. The CDR3 nucleotides are TGTGCCAGCCGAAGGTCAGGGCGCAATCAGCCCCAGCATTTT. The encoded protein is CASRRSGRNQPQHF.

V and J are TRBV2 and TRBJ2-2; D remains unclear. With 0 bases removed from V and 9 bases from J, the gap between germline ends came to 20 bases. Per germline, CDR1 SNHLY and CDR2 FYNNEI. The CDR3 is made up of 17 amino acids. This CDR3 reads CASSEAVLWAWTRELFF. The CDR3 region has the DNA TGTGCCAGCAGTGAAGCGGTATTGTGGGCTTGGACCAGGGAGCTGTTTTTT.